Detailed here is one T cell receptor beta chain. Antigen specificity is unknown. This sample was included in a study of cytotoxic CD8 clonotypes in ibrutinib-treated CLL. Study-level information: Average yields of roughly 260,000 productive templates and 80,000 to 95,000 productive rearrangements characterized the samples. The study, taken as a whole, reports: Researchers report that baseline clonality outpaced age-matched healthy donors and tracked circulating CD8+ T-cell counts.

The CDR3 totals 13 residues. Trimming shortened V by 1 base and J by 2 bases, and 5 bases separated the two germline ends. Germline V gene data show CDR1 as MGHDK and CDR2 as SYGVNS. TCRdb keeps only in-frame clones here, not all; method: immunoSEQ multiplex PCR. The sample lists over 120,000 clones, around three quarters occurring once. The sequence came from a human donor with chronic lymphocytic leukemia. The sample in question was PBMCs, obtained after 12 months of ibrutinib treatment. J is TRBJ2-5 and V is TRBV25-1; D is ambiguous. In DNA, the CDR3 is TGTGCCAGCAGTGAATTGGGGCAAGAGACCCAGTACTTC. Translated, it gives CASSELGQETQYF.